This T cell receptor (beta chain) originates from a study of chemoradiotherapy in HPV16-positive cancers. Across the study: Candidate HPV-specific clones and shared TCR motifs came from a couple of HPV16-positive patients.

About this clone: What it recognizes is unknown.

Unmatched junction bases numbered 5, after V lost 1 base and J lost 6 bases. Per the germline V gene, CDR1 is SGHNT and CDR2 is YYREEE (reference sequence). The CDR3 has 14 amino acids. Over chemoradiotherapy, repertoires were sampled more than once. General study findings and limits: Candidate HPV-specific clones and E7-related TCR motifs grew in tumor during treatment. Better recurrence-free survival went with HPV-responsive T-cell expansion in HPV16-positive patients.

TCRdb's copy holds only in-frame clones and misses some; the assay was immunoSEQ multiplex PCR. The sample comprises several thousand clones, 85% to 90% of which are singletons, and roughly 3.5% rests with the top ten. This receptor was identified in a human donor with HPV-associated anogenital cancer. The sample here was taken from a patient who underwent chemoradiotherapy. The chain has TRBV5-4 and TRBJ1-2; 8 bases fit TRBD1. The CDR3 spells CASSLRTGSHGYTF. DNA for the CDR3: TGTGCCAGCAGCTTGAGGACAGGGTCTCATGGCTACACCTTC.